Here is one T cell receptor (beta chain) with its context. Assay: immunoSEQ multiplex PCR; the TCRdb copy retains only in-frame clones and omits some. The sample consists of 90,000 to 100,000 clones, approximately 96% of them appearing once. This specimen belongs to a study of technical replicates of blood from four donors. This CDR3 has 15 amino acids. Trimming took off 2 bases at V and 9 bases at J, with 20 bases between the two ends. Looked up from germline, CDR1 is SGHDT and CDR2 is YYEEEE. The chain employs TRBV5-6 and TRBJ1-2, with D maybe TRBD1 (6 bases). Sample: T cells isolated from PBMCs. This TCR derives from a human donor in good health. CDR3 sequence: CASSFWTVGLESYTF. The CDR3 DNA follows: TGTGCCAGCAGCTTTTGGACAGTAGGTTTAGAGAGCTACACCTTC.